This TCR beta chain was identified in a study of cytomegalovirus exposure and HLA in healthy donors. The CDR3 is 15 amino acids. The germline V and J ends were trimmed by 0 bases and 8 bases, with 12 bases remaining between them. Per the germline V gene, CDR1 is SGHNT and CDR2 is YYREEE (reference sequence). Assay: immunoSEQ multiplex PCR; the TCRdb copy retains only in-frame clones and omits some. The data contain 130,000 to 150,000 clones, approximately 90% of them singletons. The specimen sequenced was PBMCs. J is TRBJ1-6 and V is TRBV5-4, with D possibly being TRBD1 (5 bases). The sequence came from a man aged 18 to 30 in good health and CMV-seronegative. This CDR3 reads CASSLEATGDSPLHF. The CDR3 region has the DNA TGTGCCAGCAGCTTGGAGGCGACGGGGGATTCACCCCTCCACTTT.